The 29 T cell receptor beta chains below all came from one sample that was sequenced in a study of blood T cells in healthy people across ages. A second PCR of 7 to 11 cycles used a sample-barcoded 5' primer and a J-beta primer mix. MiXCR, run by TCRdb on the 5' RACE reads, gives a single entry per CDR3 protein. The sample lists hundreds of thousands of distinct CDR3 sequences; around 49% were seen once. Sequencing input: blood. These receptors came from a woman aged 55-70 years in good health.

With respect to this clonotype: The junction shows a germline mismatch at one end, possibly a read error. The J gene is TRBJ1-1, the V gene TRBV11-2; no reliable D call. The CDR3 runs 15 residues. Germline CDR1 is SGHAT and CDR2 is FQNNGV. The CDR3: CVSSLGVSLNTEAFF. The CDR3 region has the DNA TGTGTCAGCAGCCTAGGCGTGAGTTTGAACACTGAAGCTTTCTTT.

The table lists this clonotype with a few counts. V and J are TRBV7-2 and TRBJ1-4; no reliable D call. Germline CDR1 and CDR2: SGHTA and FQGNSA. V lost 2 bases to trimming and J lost 5 bases, with 12 bases between them. This CDR3 spans 15 amino acids. For the CDR3, the DNA is TGTGCCAGCAGCTTACGTGCGATCGGAAATGAAAAACTGTTTTTT. It is translated as CASSLRAIGNEKLFF.

This clonotype has only a few counts. The rearrangement links TRBV9 to TRBJ2-7; D is possibly TRBD1 or TRBD2 (5 bases each). This CDR3 contains 15 residues. Germline V gene lookup returns CDR1 SGDLS and CDR2 YYNGEE. Trimming left V 3 bases short and J 2 bases short, with 15 bases between. The CDR3 region has the DNA TGTGCCAGCAGCGCCACCGGGACGGCAACCTACGAGCAGTACTTC. Amino acids: CASSATGTATYEQYF.

The genes are TRBV20-1 and TRBJ2-1; 7 nucleotides agree with TRBD2. CDR3 length: 16 amino acids. V lost 0 bases, J lost 6 bases, and 11 bases stayed unmatched. Germline CDR1 is DFQATT and CDR2 is SNEGSKA (reference sequence). Written as DNA, the CDR3 is TGCAGTGCTAGAGACCCATGGGGGGGTTCGGGCAATGAGCAGTTCTTC. Its protein product is CSARDPWGGSGNEQFF.

This clonotype has more than one count but fewer than ten. The CDR3 DNA is TGCAGTGCGTCAGGGTCGGTTGAAGAGACCCAGTACTTC. This codes for CSASGSVEETQYF. V is TRBV20-1 and J is TRBJ2-5; tentatively, D is TRBD1 (5 bases). Germline CDR1 reads DFQATT; CDR2 reads SNEGSKA (reference sequence). Trimming pared 6 bases from V and 3 bases from J, leaving 14 bases between. CDR3 size: 13 residues.

CDR3 sequence: CSRPGERSYEQYF. The CDR3 nucleotides read TGCAGCCGTCCCGGCGAGCGCAGCTACGAGCAGTACTTC. The chain recombines TRBV20-1 with TRBJ2-7, with D unclear. This CDR3 is 13 amino acids long. From germline, CDR1 is DFQATT and CDR2 SNEGSKA (reference sequence).

This clonotype occurred a few times. The V and J genes are TRBV20-1 and TRBJ1-5; D is perhaps TRBD1 (6 bases). The length of the CDR3 is 14 residues. The germline V gene encodes CDR1 DFQATT and CDR2 SNEGSKA (reference sequence). V was clipped by 5 bases and J by 7 bases, with 18 bases between them. The CDR3 DNA follows: TGCAGTGCTCAAAGCCGGGGGCCTGGGCAGCCCCAGCATTTT. As protein: CSAQSRGPGQPQHF.

This clonotype has only a few counts. The V call is TRBV4-1, the J call TRBJ2-4, with a tentative D call TRBD1 (6 bases). V was cut by 4 bases and J by 5 bases, with 12 bases left in between. The CDR3 spans 14 residues. The germline V gene has CDR1 MGHRA and CDR2 YSYEKL. The CDR3 coding sequence is TGCGCCAGCAGCCTCGGGACACCCGAAAACATTCAGTACTTC. Translating it yields CASSLGTPENIQYF.

The chain couples TRBV3-1 to TRBJ2-1; TRBD2 aligns across 8 bases. This CDR3 is 17 amino acids long. Germline V gene lookup returns CDR1 LGHDT and CDR2 YNNKEL (reference sequence). After removal of 0 bases from V and 0 bases from J, the junction contained 4 bases not matched to a gene. CDR3: CASSQESSGPSYNEQFF. The CDR3 DNA is TGTGCCAGCAGCCAAGAGTCTAGCGGGCCCTCCTACAATGAGCAGTTCTTC.

This clonotype came up once. DNA for the CDR3: TGTGCCAGCAGCCAAAGTGACAGGGGAATAATGAGGACTGAAGCTTTCTTT. Its protein is CASSQSDRGIMRTEAFF. The chain carries TRBV3-1 and TRBJ1-1; 8 bases agree with TRBD1. There are 17 residues in the CDR3. From germline, CDR1 is LGHDT and CDR2 YNNKEL (reference sequence). V shed 2 bases and J 5 bases; nucleotides not matched to a gene: 13.

This clonotype was detected many times. The chain employs TRBV4-3 and TRBJ1-3, with D perhaps TRBD1 (6 bases). CDR3 length: 17 residues. Trimming took 0 bases from V and 4 from J, leaving 16 bases between them. CDR1 is LGHNA and CDR2 is YSLEER in the germline V gene. The CDR3 coding sequence is TGCGCCAGCAGCCAAGATAAATCTCCGGGGGCCGGAAACACCATATATTTT. This encodes CASSQDKSPGAGNTIYF.

This clonotype appeared a few times. The V call is TRBV4-3, the J call TRBJ2-5; 14 nucleotides align to TRBD2. In germline, CDR1 is LGHNA, CDR2 YSLEER. J gave up 3 bases and V 4 bases, and 7 bases lay outside the gene matches. CDR3 length: 17 residues. DNA of the CDR3: TGCGCCAGCAGCCCGGGACTAGCGGGAGCTAACGAAGAGACCCAGTACTTC. It is translated as CASSPGLAGANEETQYF.

The V call is TRBV9, the J call TRBJ1-4, with D possibly being TRBD1 (5 bases). The CDR3 runs to 15 residues. Per the germline V gene, CDR1 is SGDLS and CDR2 is YYNGEE. The V end lost 4 bases, the J end lost 2 bases, and 12 bases lay between the germline ends. CDR3 loop: CASSRGIGTNEKLFF. CDR3 bases: TGTGCCAGCAGCCGGGGGATCGGGACTAATGAAAAACTGTTTTTT.

This clonotype was seen a few times. The genes are TRBV11-2 and TRBJ2-3; 7 nucleotides agree with TRBD1. The CDR3 sequence is 16 residues long. V trimming: 1 base; J trimming: 3 bases; junction bases outside the gene matches: 7. From germline, CDR1 is SGHAT and CDR2 FQNNGV. In nucleotides, the CDR3 is TGTGCCAGCAGCTTAGGATACACAGGGGAAACAGATACGCAGTATTTT. This gives the protein CASSLGYTGETDTQYF. The full variable domain, completed using reference TRBV11-2 and TRBJ2-3, is EAGVAQSPRYKIIEKRQSVAFWCNPISGHATLYWYQQILGQGPKLLIQFQNNGVVDDSQLPKDRFSAERLKGVDSTLKIQPAKLEDSAVYLCASSLGYTGETDTQYFGPGTRLTVL.

This clonotype was observed a few times. The rearrangement joins TRBV18 to TRBJ1-4, with 8 bases matching TRBD1. This CDR3 is 15 amino acids long. Germline V gives CDR1 KGHSH, CDR2 LQKENI. Losses at the gene ends were 3 bases for V and 6 bases for J; bases not matched to a gene: 6. The CDR3 spells CASSPRQGQDEKLFF. The CDR3 DNA sequence: TGTGCCAGCTCACCCAGACAGGGGCAGGATGAAAAACTGTTTTTT.

This clonotype was seen more than once but under ten times. The chain recombines TRBV6-1 with TRBJ2-7; D is unclear. V lost 4 bases, J lost 2 bases, and 15 bases lay in between. From germline, CDR1 is MNHNS and CDR2 SASEGT. This CDR3 comprises 15 residues. The CDR3 coding sequence is TGTGCCAGCAGTGCCCTCGAGAGCCTGGCCTACGAGCAGTACTTC. Amino acid sequence: CASSALESLAYEQYF.

This sequence joins TRBV29-1 and TRBJ1-2, with 9 bases aligning to TRBD1. The CDR3 is 17 amino acids. V gave up 7 bases and J gave up 7 bases; unmatched junction bases: 22. Germline V gene lookup returns CDR1 SQVTM and CDR2 ANQGSEA. The CDR3 loop reads CSAVSIFQSGTGSGYTF. In DNA form, the CDR3 reads TGCAGCGCTGTTTCAATTTTCCAGTCCGGGACAGGGAGTGGCTACACCTTC.

The rearrangement joins TRBV20-1 to TRBJ1-1, with unresolved D. V was pared by 6 bases and J by 8 bases, with 13 bases between. The CDR3 sequence is 11 residues long. Germline loops: CDR1 DFQATT, CDR2 SNEGSKA (reference sequence). DNA for the CDR3: TGCAGTGCCCCCGACGAGCCCGAAGCTTTCTTT. Protein sequence: CSAPDEPEAFF.

This clonotype has only a few counts. J is TRBJ1-2 and V is TRBV12-3 or TRBV12-4; 8 bases line up with TRBD1. V dropped 6 bases and J dropped 6; count of bases not matched to a gene: 6. This CDR3 comprises 13 residues. The CDR3 nucleotides read TGTGCCAGCAGCCGGACAGGGAAAAATGGCTACACCTTC. Translating gives CASSRTGKNGYTF.

The V gene is TRBV4-1, the J gene TRBJ2-1; TRBD1 might be the D (6 bases). Germline V gives CDR1 MGHRA, CDR2 YSYEKL. This CDR3 comprises 15 residues. Deletions cut 2 bases from V and 6 bases from J, with 14 bases between. The CDR3 region has the DNA TGCGCCAGCAGCCAACGGGACACGACGGGCAATGAGCAGTTCTTC. This codes for CASSQRDTTGNEQFF.

J is TRBJ1-4 and V is TRBV20-1, with 7 bases lining up with TRBD1. After removal of 2 bases from V and 8 bases from J, the junction contained 2 bases not matched to a gene. CDR1 is DFQATT, CDR2 SNEGSKA, per germline (reference sequence). The CDR3 sequence is 12 residues long. The CDR3 loop is CSARRGGEKLFF. In nucleotides, the CDR3 is TGCAGTGCTAGACGAGGGGGCGAAAAACTGTTTTTT.

This clonotype was counted between two and nine times. The chain has TRBV29-1 and TRBJ2-3; D unclear. This CDR3 contains 14 residues. V lost 6 bases and J 0 bases, leaving 13 bases between the germline ends. The V gene's germline CDR1 is SQVTM and CDR2 ANQGSEA. CDR3 region: CSVDRVSSTDTQYF. In nucleotides, the CDR3 is TGCAGCGTAGATAGGGTTTCTAGCACAGATACGCAGTATTTT.

The chain combines TRBV29-1 with TRBJ1-2, with D possibly TRBD1 on 6 matching bases. V was trimmed by 4 bases and J by 4 bases, leaving 16 bases between them. Per the germline V gene, CDR1 is SQVTM and CDR2 is ANQGSEA. This CDR3 region has 14 residues. CDR3 protein: CSVADRSRAYGYTF. The CDR3, as DNA: TGCAGCGTTGCAGACAGGAGCAGGGCCTATGGCTACACCTTC. The full variable domain, with the rest looked up from reference TRBV29-1 and TRBJ1-2, is SAVISQKPSRDICQRGTSLTIQCQVDSQVTMMFWYRQQPGQSLTLIATANQGSEATYESGFVIDKFPISRPNLTFSTLTVSNMSPEDSSIYLCSVADRSRAYGYTFGSGTRLTVV.

At least ten counts were recorded for this clonotype. The V call is TRBV7-2, the J call TRBJ2-3; 11 bases fit TRBD2. V shed 1 base, J shed 3 bases, and the junction held 3 bases outside the gene matches. Germline CDR1 is SGHTA and CDR2 is FQGNSA. This CDR3 contains 16 residues. CDR3 sequence (DNA): TGTGCCAGCAGCTTAGGGCTAGCGGGAGGTACAGATACGCAGTATTTT. It yields the protein CASSLGLAGGTDTQYF.

The rearrangement joins TRBV20-1 to TRBJ2-1; D unclear. The CDR3 extends over 14 amino acids. Trimming took 3 bases from V and 7 from J, leaving 16 bases between them. Germline V CDR1 and CDR2: DFQATT, SNEGSKA (reference sequence). CDR3 sequence reads: CSASLVGLINEQFF. CDR3 DNA sequence: TGCAGTGCTAGTCTCGTCGGCTTAATTAATGAGCAGTTCTTC.

This chain joins TRBV6-5 and TRBJ1-1; TRBD1 matches at 7 bases. Germline V gene data show CDR1 as MNHEY and CDR2 as SVGAGI. With V trimmed by 2 bases and J by 5 bases, 5 bases remained unmatched. This CDR3 is 14 amino acids long. The CDR3, as DNA: TGTGCCAGCAGTTACGTTCTGGGACAGACTGAAGCTTTCTTT. Translated: CASSYVLGQTEAFF.

A few counts support this clonotype. At one end the junction does not follow the germline gene, possibly because of a read error. The J gene is TRBJ2-3, the V gene TRBV12-3 or TRBV12-4; 7 positions match TRBD2. This CDR3 region has 16 residues. The CDR3 nucleotides read TGTGCCAGCAGCCCATCAAGCGGGATGAACGCAGATGCGCAGTATTTT. Translated: CASSPSSGMNADAQYF.

This clonotype showed up just a few times. The chain combines TRBV10-3 with TRBJ2-5; tentatively, D is TRBD1 (6 bases). The J call is in doubt because the DNA end fits TRBJ2-7 better. There are 11 residues in the CDR3. Germline V lookup: CDR1 ENHRY, CDR2 SYGVKD. DNA of the CDR3: TGTGCCATCACAACAGGGAACGAGCAGTACTTC. Translation gives CAITTGNEQYF.

The chain combines TRBV28 with TRBJ2-3; tentatively, D is TRBD2 (6 bases). The CDR3 is 16 amino acids. The V end was cut by 3 bases, the J end by 0 bases, with 13 bases between. Germline CDR1 reads MDHEN; CDR2 reads SYDVKM. The CDR3, as DNA: TGTGCCAGCAGTTTGATGCGGGGTGGGAGCACAGATACGCAGTATTTT. Its translation is CASSLMRGGSTDTQYF. The full variable domain, rest sourced from reference TRBV28 and TRBJ2-3, is DVKVTQSSRYLVKRTGEKVFLECVQDMDHENMFWYRQDPGLGLRLIYFSYDVKMKEKGDIPEGYSVSREKKERFSLILESASTNQTSMYLCASSLMRGGSTDTQYFGPGTRLTVL.